The present entry profiles one T cell receptor (beta chain) with its context. Without the conserved terminal phenylalanine or tryptophan, this CDR3 likely stems from a read error. The DNA is left out, because the CDR3 cannot be placed on it with certainty; the CDR3 is given as TCRdb lists it. The approximately 17-32 mg bulk tissue piece was not sorted before simultaneous RNA and DNA extraction. This record belongs to a study of tumor-infiltrating lymphocytes in primary liver carcinoma. TCR beta cDNA was prepared out of roughly 0.5 ug total RNA by means of a constant-region primer. Construction of TCR beta libraries relied on three successive nested multiplex PCR rounds employing slightly modified ARM-PCR. Rounds one and two of PCR, each of roughly 10 cycles, were primed with TRBV1-TRBV30 forward primers and a C-beta reverse primer. TCRdb independently ran MiXCR on the multiplex PCR reads; one entry per CDR3 protein. The table records fewer than 85,000 distinct CDR3 sequences, roughly 72% of them present only once.

Both ends counted, the CDR3 spans 18 residues. The V gene's germline CDR1 is SGHVS and CDR2 FQNEAQ. The sequenced sample consisted of tumor-adjacent normal liver tissue. The sequence came from a man between 40 and 49 years old with primary liver carcinoma and hepatitis B virus infection. The genes are TRBV7-8 and TRBJ2-1; the tabulated D call, TRBD2, remains unverified against the DNA. The CDR3 loop reads CASSPLGGSAVSYNERFL.